These 21 T cell receptor beta chains were all obtained from the same sample, sequenced in a study of STAT5B mutations in CD4+ large granular lymphocyte leukemia (dated by TCRdb to between 2021 and 2022). Libraries were prepared through the immunoSEQ multiplex PCR assay. The immuneACCESS repertoire file appears here via TCRdb, limited to in-frame rearrangements. These files lack a portion of the clones; in checked studies, under half of the deficit traces to unresolved V genes, and the cause of the others is not known. In this sample the table shows about 40,000 clones, approximately 80% of which occur a single time. 3.6% of the sample is held by the ten biggest clonotypes. Sequencing input: CD4+ T cells from blood buffy coats. These receptors were taken from a human donor in good health.

The chain is built from TRBV5-4 and TRBJ2-5, with 7 bases fitting TRBD1. The V gene end was trimmed by 6 bases and the J gene end by 7 bases; junction bases not matched to a gene: 18. In germline, CDR1 is SGHNT, CDR2 YYREEE (reference sequence). The CDR3 covers 16 residues. The CDR3 DNA reads as TGTGCCAGCACCCTGTGGACAGAGGGGGCCTTGGGGACCCAGTACTTC. It translates to CASTLWTEGALGTQYF. The entire variable domain, with the rest obtained from reference TRBV5-4 and TRBJ2-5, is as follows: ETGVTQSPTHLIKTRGQQVTLRCSSQSGHNTVSWYQQALGQGPQFIFQYYREEENGRGNFPPRFSGLQFPNYSSELNVNALELDDSALYLCASTLWTEGALGTQYFGPGTRLLVL.

The gene calls are TRBV12-5 and TRBJ2-7; 9 bases map to TRBD1. Per the germline V gene, CDR1 is LGHNT and CDR2 is FRNRAP. This CDR3 spans 15 amino acids. The ends lost 6 bases at V and 0 bases at J; junction bases unmatched: 6. The CDR3 loop is CASGLPGQGSYEQYF. The DNA for the CDR3 is TGTGCTAGTGGCCTCCCGGGACAGGGCTCCTACGAGCAGTACTTC.

The chain couples TRBV5-1 to TRBJ2-3; the D gene is possibly TRBD2 (6 bases). The CDR3 is 12 amino acids. Trimming stripped 8 bases from V and 2 bases from J, with 9 bases between. Germline-derived CDR1 and CDR2 are SGHRS and YFSETQ. CDR3 bases: TGCGCCAGTCGGGACTCCACAGATACGCAGTATTTT. Translated, it gives CASRDSTDTQYF.

CDR3 nucleotides: TGTGCCAGTAGTCCCCAAATCGGGGAGCTGTTTTTT. Its translation is CASSPQIGELFF. The J gene is TRBJ2-2, the V gene TRBV19; D is undetermined. V was pared by 5 bases and J by 7 bases, with 8 bases between. This CDR3 has 12 amino acids. Germline CDR1 is LNHDA and CDR2 is SQIVND (reference sequence).

The chain is built from TRBV5-1 and TRBJ2-1; 14 nucleotides line up with TRBD2. V shed 4 bases, J shed 2 bases, and the junction held 8 bases outside the gene matches. The V gene's germline CDR1 is SGHRS and CDR2 YFSETQ. The CDR3 runs to 18 residues. CDR3 amino acids: CASSPGLAGAAPYNEQFF. The DNA of the CDR3 is TGCGCCAGCAGCCCGGGACTAGCGGGGGCAGCCCCCTACAATGAGCAGTTCTTC.

The chain has TRBV18 and TRBJ2-3; TRBD2 is a possible D gene (5 bases). The CDR3 extends over 14 amino acids. V was clipped by 5 bases and J by 1 base, with 10 bases between them. The germline gives CDR1 KGHSH, CDR2 LQKENI. Here the CDR3 reads CASSGGLGTDTQYF. The CDR3 nucleotides read TGTGCCAGCTCAGGTGGACTCGGCACAGATACGCAGTATTTT.

The rearrangement links TRBV4-2 to TRBJ2-1; D perhaps matches TRBD2 (6 bases). From germline, CDR1 is LGHNA and CDR2 YNFKEQ. The ends were cut back, 0 bases at V and 0 bases at J, with 12 bases in the middle. This CDR3 contains 17 residues. CDR3 amino acids: CASSQDHGGSSYNEQFF. The CDR3 region has the DNA TGTGCCAGCAGCCAAGATCACGGGGGTAGCTCCTACAATGAGCAGTTCTTC.

This clone was found a few times. The chain employs TRBV25-1 and TRBJ1-6; 7 nucleotides match TRBD1. This CDR3 has 14 residues. V gave up 6 bases and J gave up 7 bases; unmatched junction bases: 6. The germline CDR1 and CDR2 sequences are MGHDK and SYGVNS. The CDR3 here is CASRPTGKNSPLHF. The CDR3 DNA follows: TGTGCCAGCAGACCGACAGGGAAAAATTCACCCCTCCACTTT.

This clone has just a few counts. The V gene is TRBV13, the J gene TRBJ1-4; maybe TRBD1 (6 bases). Germline CDR1 PRHDT, CDR2 FYEKMQ (reference sequence). With 0 bases removed from V and 8 bases from J, the gap between germline ends came to 10 bases. This CDR3 has 14 amino acids. CDR3 nucleotide sequence: TGTGCCAGCAGCTTAGGAGGGGGAGGGGAAAAACTGTTTTTT. It specifies CASSLGGGGEKLFF.

This clone has only a few counts. The chain joins TRBV27 to TRBJ1-1; possible D gene TRBD1, 6 bases. The CDR3 sequence is 13 residues long. The germline gives CDR1 MNHEY, CDR2 SMNVEV (reference sequence). CDR3 loop: CASRDTFNTEAFF. As DNA, the CDR3 is TGTGCTTCTAGGGACACCTTTAACACTGAAGCTTTCTTT.

The chain joins TRBV4-3 to TRBJ2-4, with 8 nucleotides matching TRBD2. V was pared by 0 bases and J by 6 bases, with 7 bases of the junction left unmatched. This CDR3 region has 16 residues. Germline CDR1 and CDR2: LGHNA and YSLEER. For the CDR3, the DNA is TGCGCCAGCAGCCAAGATTTCGCGGGGGGACCAAACATTCAGTACTTC. Amino acids: CASSQDFAGGPNIQYF.

The chain recombines TRBV13 with TRBJ2-3; 11 nucleotides match TRBD2. Trimming at V came to 4 bases and at J to 1 base, leaving 1 base not matched to a gene. Germline assignment: CDR1 PRHDT and CDR2 FYEKMQ (reference sequence). The CDR3 spans 15 residues. The CDR3 region has the DNA TGTGCCAGCAGCTCGACTAGCGGGGGCACAGATACGCAGTATTTT. Protein sequence: CASSSTSGGTDTQYF.

V is TRBV5-1 and J is TRBJ2-3; D not certain. The CDR3 extends over 14 amino acids. The V gene's germline CDR1 is SGHRS and CDR2 YFSETQ. V gave up 0 bases and J gave up 2 bases, with 7 bases separating them. CDR3 residues: CASSLGLVTDTQYF. The CDR3 nucleotides are TGCGCCAGCAGCTTGGGGTTGGTCACAGATACGCAGTATTTT.

The genes are TRBV2 and TRBJ1-4; D not certain. The length of the CDR3 is 14 residues. Germline CDR1 SNHLY, CDR2 FYNNEI. Trimming pared 3 bases from V and 8 bases from J, leaving 13 bases between. The CDR3 DNA follows: TGTGCCAGCAGTGAGTGGCAGCAAGAGGAAAAACTGTTTTTT. Translated, it gives CASSEWQQEEKLFF.

CDR3: CASRGRTEAFF. CDR3 sequence (DNA): TGTGCCAGCAGGGGGCGCACTGAAGCTTTCTTT. The chain joins TRBV6-5 to TRBJ1-1, with D perhaps TRBD1 (5 bases). This CDR3 is 11 amino acids long. Per germline, CDR1 MNHEY and CDR2 SVGAGI. Deletions cut 6 bases from V and 4 bases from J, with 6 bases between.

This chain connects TRBV27 to TRBJ1-4; the D gene is possibly TRBD1 (6 bases). This CDR3 is built from 15 residues. The V and J ends lost 1 base and 5 bases respectively, with 11 bases between them. Germline CDR1 is MNHEY and CDR2 is SMNVEV (reference sequence). The CDR3 nucleotides read TGTGCCAGCAGTTTATTGGGACAACCCAATGAAAAACTGTTTTTT. It yields the protein CASSLLGQPNEKLFF.

In this sample, this clone turned up a few times. The J gene is TRBJ1-1, the V gene TRBV6-1, with D possibly being TRBD1 (5 bases). The CDR3 extends over 15 amino acids. Deletions cut 4 bases from V and 3 bases from J, with 15 bases between. Germline lookup yields CDR1 MNHNS and CDR2 SASEGT. CDR3: CASSVFPQGDTEAFF. For the CDR3, the DNA is TGTGCCAGCAGTGTTTTTCCCCAAGGGGACACTGAAGCTTTCTTT.

CDR3 in amino acids: CASSIGRFSNQPQHF. The CDR3 DNA sequence: TGTGCCAGTAGTATAGGTCGGTTTAGCAATCAGCCCCAGCATTTT. The rearrangement uses TRBV19 and TRBJ1-5; no clear D gene. Germline CDR1 reads LNHDA; CDR2 reads SQIVND (reference sequence). CDR3 length equals 15 residues. Trimming stripped 1 base from V and 0 bases from J, with 7 bases between.

The chain links TRBV9 to TRBJ1-4, with 9 bases fitting TRBD1. The CDR3 has 13 amino acids. V was clipped by 4 bases and J by 8 bases; unmatched bases: 3. Germline V gene data show CDR1 as SGDLS and CDR2 as YYNGEE. CDR3 protein: CASSIGQGEKLFF. The CDR3 nucleotides read TGTGCCAGCAGCATTGGACAGGGGGAAAAACTGTTTTTT.

The gene calls are TRBV10-3 and TRBJ2-7, with 8 bases identical to TRBD2. The CDR3 is made up of 15 amino acids. The V and J ends lost 6 bases and 7 bases, in that order; junction bases with no gene match: 14. CDR1 is ENHRY, CDR2 SYGVKD, per germline. The CDR3 reads CAIRASGGSGEEQYF. CDR3 coding DNA: TGTGCCATCAGGGCCTCGGGGGGGAGCGGTGAGGAGCAGTACTTC.

The chain joins TRBV5-8 to TRBJ2-1; D gene uncertain. Deletions cut 2 bases from V and 9 bases from J, with 18 bases between. The CDR3 is 15 residues long. Germline V gene sequence: CDR1 SGHTS, CDR2 YDEGEE. Here the CDR3 reads CASSFPGSYGGEQFF. CDR3 in DNA: TGTGCCAGCAGCTTTCCAGGAAGCTATGGCGGTGAGCAGTTCTTC. The whole variable domain, filled in from reference TRBV5-8 and TRBJ2-1, reads EAGVTQSPTHLIKTRGQQATLRCSPISGHTSVYWYQQALGLGLQFLLWYDEGEERNRGNFPPRFSGRQFPNYSSELNVNALELEDSALYLCASSFPGSYGGEQFFGPGTRLTVL.